The clone carrying this T cell receptor beta chain came up a few times. Its antigen is unidentified. Scientists made TCR beta libraries using quantitative 5'-RACE with molecular barcodes. One entry per CDR3 protein, called by TCRdb with MiXCR from the 5' RACE reads. The sample holds about 150,000 distinct CDR3 sequences, under 35% seen once. These data originate in a study of CD8 T cells in ankylosing spondylitis. General study points: A motif of eight or nine highly homologous TCR beta variants was seen as apparently characteristic of ankylosing spondylitis blood. Within matched ankylosing spondylitis synovial fluid, disease-linked clones were reportedly significantly enriched.

In germline, CDR1 is LGHNA, CDR2 YNFKEQ. The CDR3 runs 18 residues. Losses at the gene ends were 2 bases for V and 1 base for J; bases not matched to a gene: 5. V is TRBV4-2 and J is TRBJ2-2; 12 bases match TRBD2. The sequence was collected from a male donor with ankylosing spondylitis. Material: synovial fluid, either unsorted or a sorted T cell fraction (not recorded which). The CDR3 nucleotides are TGTGCCAGCAGCCAAAGACTAGCGGGAGAGAAGAACACCGGGGAGCTGTTTTTT. This gives the protein CASSQRLAGEKNTGELFF.